This T cell receptor beta chain comes out of a study of shared clonotypes between healthy human individuals. Assay: immunoSEQ multiplex PCR; the TCRdb copy retains only in-frame clones and omits some. The sample includes 2 million to 2.5 million clones, 90% to 95% of them seen just once. V trimming: 6 bases; J trimming: 4 bases; junction bases outside the gene matches: 16. The CDR3 contains 17 residues. Germline values: CDR1 MDHEN, CDR2 SYDVKM. The gene calls are TRBV28 and TRBJ2-3, with 7 bases lining up with TRBD1. This TCR was sampled from a man between 18 and 35 years old in good health. Some clones in this sample may be carry-over from other donors' samples. Sequences were obtained from naive CD4+ T cells from PBMCs. As to subset: CD45RA+ positively selected. The CDR3 nucleotides read TGTGCCAGCAGGAACAGGGGATTCAGGGGAGTTGCAGATACGCAGTATTTT. It translates to CASRNRGFRGVADTQYF.